The 10 T cell receptor beta chains given below trace back to one sample, sequenced in a study of blood T cell repertoires in COVID-19. The table came from immunoSEQ multiplex PCR; TCRdb's copy has only in-frame clones and leaves some out. This table holds around 300,000 clones, around 86% found once. What was sequenced was peripheral blood. The receptors come from a woman aged 30 to 39 who had recovered from COVID-19.

V gene TRBV27 combines with J gene TRBJ1-2; 7 nucleotides align to TRBD1. V gave up 5 bases and J gave up 8 bases; unmatched junction bases: 11. The CDR3 runs to 14 residues. Germline V gives CDR1 MNHEY, CDR2 SMNVEV (reference sequence). CDR3 DNA sequence: TGTGCCAGCAGTCTCACAGGGGTGGGGGAAGGCTACACCTTC. Translation: CASSLTGVGEGYTF.

CDR3 residues: CATAGLGGGGASFTDTQYF. The CDR3 DNA follows: TGCGCCACTGCGGGGCTCGGCGGGGGGGGCGCATCCTTCACAGATACGCAGTATTTT. The V call is TRBV4-1, the J call TRBJ2-3; 9 bases match TRBD2. V shed 10 bases, J shed 2 bases, and the junction held 22 bases outside the gene matches. From germline, CDR1 is MGHRA and CDR2 YSYEKL. The CDR3 loop spans 19 amino acids.

The chain combines TRBV2 with TRBJ2-5; the match to TRBD1 covers 10 bases. The CDR3 is made up of 15 amino acids. V gave up 3 bases and J gave up 4 bases; unmatched junction bases: 5. Germline loops: CDR1 SNHLY, CDR2 FYNNEI. As DNA, the CDR3 is TGTGCCAGCAGTGAGACGACAGGGGGCATAGAGACCCAGTACTTC. Protein sequence: CASSETTGGIETQYF.

DNA for the CDR3: TGTGCCAGTAGTCTTAGGGGAAGCAATCAGCCCCAGCATTTT. As protein: CASSLRGSNQPQHF. The chain carries TRBV19 and TRBJ1-5; D possibly corresponds to TRBD1 (5 bases). The CDR3 runs to 14 residues. Trimming pared 5 bases from V and 1 base from J, leaving 9 bases between. CDR1 LNHDA and CDR2 SQIVND come from the germline V gene (reference sequence).

The chain recombines TRBV5-4 with TRBJ1-1; D possibly corresponds to TRBD1 (6 bases). The V gene lost 4 bases and the J gene lost 6 bases, with 13 bases spanning the gap. Germline CDR1 reads SGHNT; CDR2 reads YYREEE (reference sequence). The CDR3 spans 13 residues. CDR3 sequence (DNA): TGTGCCAGCAGCCATACAGGGAGGGCTGAAGCTTTCTTT. Its protein is CASSHTGRAEAFF.

The rearrangement uses TRBV19 and TRBJ1-6, with D perhaps TRBD1 (6 bases). Looked up from germline, CDR1 is LNHDA and CDR2 is SQIVND (reference sequence). This CDR3 spans 16 amino acids. Between the trimmed V and J ends, which lost 7 bases and 9 bases, there was a span of 22 bases. In DNA form, the CDR3 reads TGTGCCAGTACCAGGAGGGGGGGGCCACTCAGTTCACCCCTCCACTTT. Translated, it gives CASTRRGGPLSSPLHF. Looking up the rest from reference TRBV19 and TRBJ1-6 gives the full variable domain: DGGITQSPKYLFRKEGQNVTLSCEQNLNHDAMYWYRQDPGQGLRLIYYSQIVNDFQKGDIAEGYSVSREKKESFPLTVTSAQKNPTAFYLCASTRRGGPLSSPLHFGNGTRLTVT.

The chain recombines TRBV28 with TRBJ1-5, with D unresolved. V lost 5 bases and J lost 3, with 8 bases in between. The CDR3 runs to 13 residues. Germline V gene sequence: CDR1 MDHEN, CDR2 SYDVKM. The CDR3 region is CASSHGFNQPQHF. Here the CDR3 DNA reads TGTGCCAGCAGTCACGGTTTCAATCAGCCCCAGCATTTT.

The chain uses TRBV19 and TRBJ2-3, with D possibly matching TRBD2 (5 bases). This CDR3 comprises 15 residues. Looked up from germline, CDR1 is LNHDA and CDR2 is SQIVND (reference sequence). V lost 5 bases and J lost 0, with 12 bases in between. CDR3 sequence: CASSQDYASTDTQYF. In nucleotides, the CDR3 is TGTGCCAGTAGTCAAGACTACGCAAGCACAGATACGCAGTATTTT.

The chain couples TRBV27 to TRBJ1-5; 9 bases are a match to TRBD1. CDR3 size: 14 residues. The trim removed 6 bases at V and 4 bases at J, leaving 4 bases unmatched. CDR1 and CDR2 from the germline V gene are MNHEY and SMNVEV (reference sequence). The CDR3 DNA is TGTGCCAGCAGAAGACAGGGGGGAAATCAGCCCCAGCATTTT. This translates into CASRRQGGNQPQHF.

The CDR3 DNA follows: TGTGCCAGCCTGGGAGACTACAATGAGCAGTTCTTC. Its protein is CASLGDYNEQFF. The chain couples TRBV27 to TRBJ2-1; D may be TRBD2 (5 bases). From germline, CDR1 is MNHEY and CDR2 SMNVEV (reference sequence). The CDR3 spans 12 residues. V dropped 8 bases and J dropped 3 bases, with 8 bases sitting between them.